This T cell receptor (beta chain) was captured in a study of blood T cell repertoires in COVID-19. This clone appeared a single time. Generated by immunoSEQ multiplex PCR, the TCRdb table keeps only in-frame clones and is missing some. The top ten hold 8.5% to 9% of the sample, which has 140,000 to 150,000 clones, roughly 84% seen once. Sequencing was carried out using peripheral blood. The sequence came from a man aged 25-45 years with COVID-19, enrolled during active disease.

The CDR3 spells CASRPGQTLEKLFF. DNA for the CDR3: TGTGCCAGCAGGCCGGGACAGACTTTAGAAAAACTGTTTTTT. This rearrangement joins TRBV2 to TRBJ1-4; 7 nucleotides match TRBD1. The CDR3 runs 14 residues. Germline V CDR1 and CDR2: SNHLY, FYNNEI. J lost 8 bases, V lost 6 bases, and 9 bases had no gene match.